This TCR beta chain is drawn from a study of T cell repertoires in cytomegalovirus infection. Study information: Public TCR beta signatures marked donors with CMV infection and the matching HLA.

TCRdb used MiXCR to reprocess the reads, holding one entry per CDR3 protein. Altogether 210,000 or so distinct CDR3 sequences are present, around 6.6% being singletons, with the ten largest covering around 6.9%. Ten or more counts support this clonotype. Its antigen is still unknown. This CDR3 has 13 amino acids. V lost 4 bases to trimming and J lost 13 bases, with 14 bases between them. From germline, CDR1 is MNHEY and CDR2 SVGEGT. Study-wide points: What dominated the ex vivo response were HLA-C-restricted CMV-specific TCR beta clonotypes. Cumulative frequency (of public TCR beta family members) identified carriers of CMV plus the relevant HLA.

The receptor was isolated from a human donor in good health (CMV status not recorded). Some clones in this sample may be carry-over from other donors' samples. The chain recombines TRBV6-2 or TRBV6-3 with TRBJ1-6; D remains unclear. The sample comprised PBMCs. CDR3 sequence reads: CASSWQEEGPLHF. The CDR3, as DNA: TGTGCCAGCAGTTGGCAGGAGGAAGGGCCCCTCCACTTT.